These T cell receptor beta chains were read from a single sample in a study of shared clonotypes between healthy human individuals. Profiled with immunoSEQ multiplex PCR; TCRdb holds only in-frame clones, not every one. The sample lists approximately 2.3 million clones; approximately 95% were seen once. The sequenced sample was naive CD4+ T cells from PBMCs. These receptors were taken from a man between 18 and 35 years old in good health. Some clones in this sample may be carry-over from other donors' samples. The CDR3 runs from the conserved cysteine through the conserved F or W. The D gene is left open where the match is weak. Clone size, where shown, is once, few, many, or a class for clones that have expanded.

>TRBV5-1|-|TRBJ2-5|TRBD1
TGCGCCAGCAGCTTGATGGGGACAGTTCAAGAGACCCAGTACTTC
CASSLMGTVQETQYF
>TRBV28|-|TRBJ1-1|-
TGTGCCAGCAGTGGGCCGCCCAACACTGAAGCTTTCTTT
CASSGPPNTEAFF
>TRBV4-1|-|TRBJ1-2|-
TGCGCCAGCAGCCAAGTCTCCCGGGACGCATATGGCCACACCTTC
CASSQVSRDAYGHTF
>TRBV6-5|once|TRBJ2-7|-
TGTGCCAGCAGTCATCTCTCGTACGAGCAGTACTTC
CASSHLSYEQYF
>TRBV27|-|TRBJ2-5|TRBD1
TGTGCCAGCGGACAACGAGGGACAGGGAGTGCAAAACAGTACTTC
CASGQRGTGSAKQYF
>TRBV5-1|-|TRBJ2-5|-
TGCGCCAGCAGCTTGGGGGTACCGGCTGGGGAGACCCAGTACTTC
CASSLGVPAGETQYF
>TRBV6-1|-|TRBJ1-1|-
TGTGCCAGCAGTGGATTAGGGAGTATGAACACTGAAGCTTTCTTT
CASSGLGSMNTEAFF
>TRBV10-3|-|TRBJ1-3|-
TGTGCCATCAGTGAGTCGCAGGGGCTTGGAAACACCATATATTTT
CAISESQGLGNTIYF
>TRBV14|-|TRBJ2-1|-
TGTGCCAGCAGCCAACAGTCCCTCGAGTACAATGAGCAGTTCTTC
CASSQQSLEYNEQFF
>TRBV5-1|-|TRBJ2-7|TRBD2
TGCGCCAGCAGCTTGTTTCCCCGCGGGAGGGATATCTCCTACGAGCAGTACTTC
CASSLFPRGRDISYEQYF
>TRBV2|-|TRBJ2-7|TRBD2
TGTGCCAGCCGACTAGCGCCTGCCTACGAGCAGTACTTC
CASRLAPAYEQYF
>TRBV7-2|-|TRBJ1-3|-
TGTGCCAGCAGCTTAGTTGGGGGCTCTGGAAACACCATATATTTT
CASSLVGGSGNTIYF
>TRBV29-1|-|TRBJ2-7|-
TGCAGCGCCCGTTTGGGCGGAGGGGACTACGAGCAGTACTTC
CSARLGGGDYEQYF
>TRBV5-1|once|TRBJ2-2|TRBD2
TGCGCCAGCTCGCTCGAGGGAGGGTTCACCGGGGAGCTGTTTTTT
CASSLEGGFTGELFF
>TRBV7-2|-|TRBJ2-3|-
TGTGCCAGCAGCTTATTAGGGGCCAGGACTAGCACAGATACGCAGTATTTT
CASSLLGARTSTDTQYF
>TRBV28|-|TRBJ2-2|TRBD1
TGTGCCAGCACCCAATCGACAGGGAAGGGCACCGGGGAGCTGTTTTTT
CASTQSTGKGTGELFF
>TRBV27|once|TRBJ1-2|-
TGTGCCAGCAGTTTATCCCGGACAAGAATAAACTATGGCTACACCTTC
CASSLSRTRINYGYTF
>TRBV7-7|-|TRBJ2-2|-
TGTGCCAGCAGCTACTCTACAGGTTCCGGGGAGCTGTTTTTT
CASSYSTGSGELFF
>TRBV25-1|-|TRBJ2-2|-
TGTGCCAGCAGTGCGTTCAGTGCGAACACCGGGGAGCTGTTTTTT
CASSAFSANTGELFF
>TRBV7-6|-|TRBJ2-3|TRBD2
TGTGCCAGCAGCCCAGCGGGAGGGCCGAGTCATACGCAGTATTTT
CASSPAGGPSHTQYF
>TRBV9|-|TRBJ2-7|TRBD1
TGTGCCAGCAGCGTAGGGGACAGCAGGAACGAGCAGTACTTC
CASSVGDSRNEQYF
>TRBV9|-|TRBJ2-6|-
TGTGCCAGCAGCGTAGGGTCAGCTTCTGGGGCCAACGTCCTGACTTTC
CASSVGSASGANVLTF
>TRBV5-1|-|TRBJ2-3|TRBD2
TGCGCCAGCAGCTTTGGGACTAGCGGGAGGGATACGCAGTATTTT
CASSFGTSGRDTQYF
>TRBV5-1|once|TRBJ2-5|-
TGCGCCAGCAGCTTGTTGGTTAGAATAGGCGAGACCCAGTACTTC
CASSLLVRIGETQYF
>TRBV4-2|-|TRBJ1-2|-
TGTGCCAGCAGCCAAGATGGCCGGCGGAGGGGATATGGCTACACCTTC
CASSQDGRRRGYGYTF
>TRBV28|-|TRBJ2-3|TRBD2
TGTGCCAGCAGTGCTAGCGGACCTAGCACAGATACGCAGTATTTT
CASSASGPSTDTQYF
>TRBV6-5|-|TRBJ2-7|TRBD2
TGTGCCAGCAGGGCTGTAGCGGGAGGATCCCACGAGCAGTACTTC
CASRAVAGGSHEQYF
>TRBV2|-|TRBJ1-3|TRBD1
TGTGCCAGCAGTGAGGGGACAGGGCCTGGAAACACCATATATTTT
CASSEGTGPGNTIYF
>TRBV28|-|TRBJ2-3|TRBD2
TGTGCCAGCAGTTTAGGCGCTAGCGGGAGGTTTATAGATACGCAGTATTTT
CASSLGASGRFIDTQYF
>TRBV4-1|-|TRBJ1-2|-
TGCGCCAGCAGCCAAGCGTGGGGAGACTATGGCTACACCTTC
CASSQAWGDYGYTF
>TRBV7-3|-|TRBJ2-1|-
TGTGCCAGCAGCTTAACGTTCAGGGATGAGCAGTTCTTC
CASSLTFRDEQFF
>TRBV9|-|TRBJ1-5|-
TGTGCCAGCAGTGCTGCAGGATATAGCAATCAGCCCCAGCATTTT
CASSAAGYSNQPQHF
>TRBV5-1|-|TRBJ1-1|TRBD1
TGCGCCAGCAGCTACGGGACAGCGACTAACACTGAAGCTTTCTTT
CASSYGTATNTEAFF
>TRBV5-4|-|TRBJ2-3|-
TGTGCCAGCAGCTTGTCCCCAGGGAGCACAGATACGCAGTATTTT
CASSLSPGSTDTQYF
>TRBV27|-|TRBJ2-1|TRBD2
TGTGCCAGCAGTTTACTAGCGGGAGGGACATCCAATGAGCAGTTCTTC
CASSLLAGGTSNEQFF
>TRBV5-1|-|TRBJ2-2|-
TGCGCCAGCAGCTCCGCGAACACCGGGGAGCTGTTTTTT
CASSSANTGELFF
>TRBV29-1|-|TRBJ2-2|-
TGCAGCGGGACAGAGAACACCGGGGAGCTGTTTTTT
CSGTENTGELFF
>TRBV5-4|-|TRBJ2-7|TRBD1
TGTGCCAGCAGCTCCGGACAGGCCCCCTACGAGCAGTACTTC
CASSSGQAPYEQYF
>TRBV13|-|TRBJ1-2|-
TGTGCCAGCAGCTTATACCCTAGGGATGGCTACACCTTC
CASSLYPRDGYTF
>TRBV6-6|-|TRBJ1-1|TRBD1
TGTGCCAGCAGTTGGGACAGGGGGCGGATGAACACTGAAGCTTTCTTT
CASSWDRGRMNTEAFF
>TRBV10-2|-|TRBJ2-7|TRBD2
TGCGCCAGCATCCGTAGCGGGTCTAGCTCCTACGAGCAGTACTTC
CASIRSGSSSYEQYF
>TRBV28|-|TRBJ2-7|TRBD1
TGTGCCAGCAGTTCCCCGGGACAGGGGGATCACGAGCAGTACTTC
CASSSPGQGDHEQYF
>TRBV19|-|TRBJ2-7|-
TGTGCCAGTACTCCCGCCCTGGGGTCCACCAAAAACGAGCAGTACTTC
CASTPALGSTKNEQYF
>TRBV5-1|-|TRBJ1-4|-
TGCGCCAGCAGCTTGCAGGGAAGTGCAACTAATGAAAAACTGTTTTTT
CASSLQGSATNEKLFF
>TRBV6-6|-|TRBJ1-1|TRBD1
TGTGCCAGCAGTTTAGGAGGGGGCTATTCGAGTACTGAAGCTTTCTTT
CASSLGGGYSSTEAFF
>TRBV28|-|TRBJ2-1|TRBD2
TGTGCCAGCAGTTTATCCTTCATCAAGCGGGAGGGCCTTAGGAATGAGCAGTTCTTC
CASSLSFIKREGLRNEQFF
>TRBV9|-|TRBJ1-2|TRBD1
TGTGCCAGCAGCTCAGACAGGGTAGGCTACACCTTC
CASSSDRVGYTF
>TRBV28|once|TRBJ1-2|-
TGTGCCACTGCCTGGGAGGCTGGCTACACCTTC
CATAWEAGYTF
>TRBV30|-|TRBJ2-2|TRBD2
TGTGCCTGGAGGACTCTAATAGCGGGAAAGGGGGAGCTGTTTTTT
CAWRTLIAGKGELFF
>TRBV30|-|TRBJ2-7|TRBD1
TGTGCCTGGAGACTTGCCGGCGGACAGGCCCAGTACGAGCAGTACTTC
CAWRLAGGQAQYEQYF
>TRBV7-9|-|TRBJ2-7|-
TGTGCCAGCAGCACGGGACAACCCTACGGGCAGTACTTC
CASSTGQPYGQYF
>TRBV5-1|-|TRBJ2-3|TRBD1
TGCGCCAGCAGCTTGACAGGGGCCTCGGATACGCAGTATTTT
CASSLTGASDTQYF
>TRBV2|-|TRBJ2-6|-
TGTGCCAGCGGTATCATACCCTCTGGGGCCAACGTCCTGACTTTC
CASGIIPSGANVLTF
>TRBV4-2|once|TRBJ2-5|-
TGTGCCAGCAGCCAAGAAGTATCGGAGGGGGTGGGGACCCAGTACTTC
CASSQEVSEGVGTQYF